The 9 T cell receptor beta chains listed next were all sequenced from one sample in a study of a mutant IDH1 vaccine in newly diagnosed glioma. Libraries were prepared by immunoSEQ multiplex PCR; TCRdb keeps only in-frame clonotypes and omits some of them. The data hold about 58,000 clones, with roughly four fifths observed a single time. These TCRs' antigens remain unknown. Time point in this sample: week 35, safety follow-up. The content of each vaccine dose was 300 ug of mutant IDH1 20-mer peptide, and topical imiquimod accompanied it. The sample in question was PBMCs, obtained from a glioma patient whose treatment included an IDH1 peptide vaccine. These receptors all come from a man in his forties with glioma.

The chain has TRBV9 and TRBJ2-7; D is possibly TRBD1 (5 bases). This CDR3 is 15 amino acids long. Trimming removed 0 bases at V and 5 bases at J, with 15 bases between. Germline-derived CDR1 and CDR2 are SGDLS and YYNGEE. For the CDR3, the DNA is TGTGCCAGCAGCGTAGGGGTGGGGCCGAATCACGAGCAGTACTTC. It is translated as CASSVGVGPNHEQYF.

CDR3 loop: CASSLGGGSIYEQYF. CDR3 coding DNA: TGTGCCAGCAGCTTAGGAGGGGGGTCAATCTACGAGCAGTACTTC. The gene calls are TRBV7-2 and TRBJ2-7; D is perhaps TRBD1 or TRBD2 (6 bases each). Germline CDR1 reads SGHTA; CDR2 reads FQGNSA. The length of the CDR3 is 15 residues. Deletions cut 1 base from V and 3 bases from J, with 13 bases between.

The chain links TRBV2 to TRBJ1-3; 7 bases match TRBD1. The length of the CDR3 is 14 residues. The germline V gene has CDR1 SNHLY and CDR2 FYNNEI. V shed 6 bases and J 2 bases; nucleotides not matched to a gene: 4. CDR3 region: CASRAGTAGNTIYF. In DNA, the CDR3 is TGTGCCAGCAGAGCCGGGACAGCTGGAAACACCATATATTTT.

This clone was counted a few times. A read error may account for a junction end that differs from germline. The chain links TRBV30 to TRBJ1-5, with D uncertain. This CDR3 is built from 14 residues. CDR1 is GTSNPN and CDR2 is SVGIG in the germline V gene (reference sequence). DNA of the CDR3: TGTGCCTGGACAATAGCGGGCAGCAATCCGCCCCAGCATTTT. This sequence encodes CAWTIAGSNPPQHF.

The chain recombines TRBV11-2 with TRBJ2-1; D might be TRBD1 or TRBD2, each matching 5 bases. Looked up from germline, CDR1 is SGHAT and CDR2 is FQNNGV. V lost 3 bases, J lost 14 bases, and 14 bases lay in between. There are 12 residues in the CDR3. The CDR3 DNA sequence: TGTGCCAGCAGCTTGGTTGGGGGAATTGAGTTCTTC. This sequence encodes CASSLVGGIEFF. The whole variable domain, remainder taken from reference TRBV11-2 and TRBJ2-1, is EAGVAQSPRYKIIEKRQSVAFWCNPISGHATLYWYQQILGQGPKLLIQFQNNGVVDDSQLPKDRFSAERLKGVDSTLKIQPAKLEDSAVYLCASSLVGGIEFFGPGTRLTVL.

This clone has a single count. A junction end diverges from the germline sequence, so it may reflect a read error. V gene TRBV7-7 combines with J gene TRBJ2-1; D is unresolved. In germline, CDR1 is SSHAT, CDR2 FNYEAQ (reference sequence). This CDR3 spans 14 amino acids. CDR3 sequence: CASSLLPSSNEQFF. For the CDR3, the DNA is TGTGCTAGCAGCCTGCTTCCTTCTAGCAATGAGCAGTTCTTC.

Here the CDR3 DNA reads TGCGCCAGCAGCTTCGCCTCGGAAAGGGCAGATACGCAGTATTTT. Its protein is CASSFASERADTQYF. The chain is built from TRBV5-1 and TRBJ2-3; D gene uncertain. V was cut by 2 bases and J by 4 bases, with 14 bases left in between. CDR1 and CDR2 (germline): SGHRS, YFSETQ. This CDR3 is built from 15 residues. Based on the CDR3 plus reference TRBV5-1 and TRBJ2-3, the full variable domain is KAGVTQTPRYLIKTRGQQVTLSCSPISGHRSVSWYQQTPGQGLQFLFEYFSETQRNKGNFPGRFSGRQFSNSRSEMNVSTLELGDSALYLCASSFASERADTQYFGPGTRLTVL.

The V and J genes are TRBV7-2 and TRBJ1-1, with a tentative D call TRBD1 (5 bases). The germline CDR1 and CDR2 sequences are SGHTA and FQGNSA. The CDR3 consists of 13 residues. Trimming removed 4 bases from V and 7 bases from J, with 13 bases in between. The DNA of the CDR3 is TGTGCCAGCAGCTGGGACGGGACCGGTGAAGCTTTCTTT. Its protein is CASSWDGTGEAFF.

The V gene is TRBV28, the J gene TRBJ1-4; 8 bases align to TRBD1. V lost 3 bases, J lost 6 bases, and 3 bases stayed unmatched. CDR1 is MDHEN, CDR2 SYDVKM, per germline. This CDR3 contains 14 residues. The DNA of the CDR3 is TGTGCCAGCAGTTTGATCAGGGGGCATGAAAAACTGTTTTTT. Protein product: CASSLIRGHEKLFF.